This paragraph reports one T cell receptor (beta chain). The data were obtained in a study of CD8 T cell repertoires and HIV-1 epitope variants. Across the study: A roughly 9-day culture received IL-2, IL-7 and IL-15 on days 3 and 7.

The CDR3 loop spans 13 amino acids. The V and J ends lost 5 bases and 4 bases respectively, with 9 bases between them. Germline V lookup: CDR1 LGHNT, CDR2 FRNRAP. Profiling relied on immunoSEQ multiplex PCR, and the TCRdb table lists in-frame clones only, not all of them. The table includes some 87,000 clones, over 70% detected once. Sequencing was carried out using uncultured baseline CD8+ T cells from peripheral blood mononuclear cells (PBMCs). The chain combines TRBV12-5 with TRBJ2-1; D not certain. This clonotype was obtained from a male donor with HIV. The CDR3 spells CASGEATYNEQFF. In nucleotides, the CDR3 is TGTGCTAGTGGTGAGGCTACTTACAATGAGCAGTTCTTC.